Following are 28 T cell receptor beta chains from one sample sequenced in a study of blood T cell repertoires in COVID-19. Sequencing was performed with immunoSEQ multiplex PCR; in TCRdb, only in-frame clones are kept and a portion is missing. The repertoire holds about 300,000 clones, about 83% seen once, with about 1.2% in the top ten. Sequencing was carried out using peripheral blood. The receptor source for this set is a woman between 45 and 60 years old with acute or convalescent COVID-19.

The rearrangement uses TRBV27 and TRBJ2-5; tentative D call: TRBD2 (5 bases). The CDR3 consists of 16 residues. From germline, CDR1 is MNHEY and CDR2 SMNVEV (reference sequence). With 5 bases removed from V and 4 bases from J, the gap between germline ends came to 20 bases. The CDR3 DNA sequence: TGTGCCAGCAGTGAACGTCCCCCGGGGTGGGGAGAGACCCAGTACTTC. Translated, it gives CASSERPPGWGETQYF.

The V call is TRBV7-3, the J call TRBJ2-7; 9 bases fit TRBD1. V gave up 2 bases and J gave up 2 bases; unmatched junction bases: 7. The germline gives CDR1 SGHTA, CDR2 FQGTGA. This CDR3 is 16 amino acids long. This CDR3 reads CASSLGGDRVPYEQYF. For the CDR3, the DNA is TGTGCCAGCAGCTTAGGGGGGGACAGGGTCCCCTACGAGCAGTACTTC.

The chain uses TRBV7-9 and TRBJ2-1; TRBD2 agrees at 14 bases. There are 16 residues in the CDR3. The J segment lost 7 bases and the V segment lost 3 bases, leaving 5 bases of the junction unmatched. Germline V gene lookup returns CDR1 SEHNR and CDR2 FQNEAQ (reference sequence). The CDR3 reads CASSLGGLAGGNEQFF. The CDR3 nucleotides are TGTGCCAGCAGCTTGGGTGGACTAGCGGGGGGAAATGAGCAGTTCTTC.

V is TRBV2 and J is TRBJ1-3, with TRBD1 as a possible D gene (5 bases). Trimming took 1 base from V and 4 from J, leaving 11 bases between them. Germline V gene data show CDR1 as SNHLY and CDR2 as FYNNEI. This CDR3 comprises 15 residues. CDR3 sequence (DNA): TGTGCCAGCAGTGAAGGTACCAGGACAGGAAACACCATATATTTT. It is translated as CASSEGTRTGNTIYF.

The chain employs TRBV7-6 and TRBJ2-7; 11 bases are a match to TRBD2. Germline values: CDR1 SGHVS, CDR2 FNYEAQ. CDR3 length: 19 residues. V was pared by 5 bases and J by 2 bases, with 17 bases of the junction left unmatched. CDR3: CASSPRDGALAGGPYEQYF. The CDR3 nucleotides read TGTGCCAGCAGCCCGCGGGACGGTGCGCTAGCGGGAGGCCCCTACGAGCAGTACTTC.

This chain joins TRBV5-1 and TRBJ2-6, with 8 nucleotides matching TRBD2. CDR3 length: 17 amino acids. J was trimmed by 2 bases and V by 1 base; bases with no gene match: 5. Germline V gives CDR1 SGHRS, CDR2 YFSETQ. Here the CDR3 reads CASSLNAGGTGANVLTF. The CDR3 nucleotides read TGCGCCAGCAGCTTGAATGCGGGGGGAACTGGGGCCAACGTCCTGACTTTC.

The rearrangement joins TRBV19 to TRBJ2-7; TRBD2 agrees at 7 bases. V shed 3 bases, J shed 3 bases, and the junction held 5 bases outside the gene matches. The V gene's germline CDR1 is LNHDA and CDR2 SQIVND (reference sequence). This CDR3 contains 14 residues. DNA for the CDR3: TGTGCCAGTAGTATTGGGAGGGTTGGCTACGAGCAGTACTTC. This gives the protein CASSIGRVGYEQYF.

This clone was seen a few times. The V call is TRBV30, the J call TRBJ1-6; D is unclear. Germline lookup yields CDR1 GTSNPN and CDR2 SVGIG (reference sequence). The CDR3 sequence is 17 residues long. Trimming pared 2 bases from V and 0 bases from J, leaving 14 bases between. CDR3 sequence: CAWSFASSSSYNSPLHF. As DNA, the CDR3 is TGTGCCTGGAGTTTCGCCTCTTCGAGCTCCTATAATTCACCCCTCCACTTT. The whole variable domain, filled in from reference TRBV30 and TRBJ1-6, reads SQTIHQWPATLVQPVGSPLSLECTVEGTSNPNLYWYRQAAGRGLQLLFYSVGIGQISSEVPQNLSASRPQDRQFILSSKKLLLSDSGFYLCAWSFASSSSYNSPLHFGNGTRLTVT.

The chain recombines TRBV5-4 with TRBJ2-4; the match to TRBD1 covers 12 bases. Germline assignment: CDR1 SGHNT and CDR2 YYREEE (reference sequence). The CDR3 is 18 residues long. With 0 bases clipped from V and 9 bases from J, the junction kept 13 bases outside the gene matches. This CDR3 is CASSLGGTGGGLIGIQYF. For the CDR3, the DNA is TGTGCCAGCAGCTTGGGTGGGACAGGGGGCGGATTAATTGGCATTCAGTACTTC.

The chain carries TRBV7-2 and TRBJ1-2; no firm D call. Germline-derived CDR1 and CDR2 are SGHTA and FQGNSA. Trimming removed 5 bases from V and 4 bases from J, with 14 bases in between. The length of the CDR3 is 14 residues. The CDR3 nucleotides are TGTGCCAGCAGCCCGAGAGACGGGATCTATGGCTACACCTTC. Protein: CASSPRDGIYGYTF.

This clone has more than one count but fewer than ten. The chain carries TRBV4-1 and TRBJ1-2; D not resolved. The germline V gene has CDR1 MGHRA and CDR2 YSYEKL. Trimming left V 0 bases short and J 6 bases short, with 5 bases between. CDR3 length: 12 residues. CDR3 nucleotides: TGCGCCAGCAGCCAAGATTCTAATGGCTACACCTTC. Translating it yields CASSQDSNGYTF.

The rearrangement links TRBV5-6 to TRBJ1-3; 7 bases match TRBD1. CDR3 size: 15 residues. V lost 6 bases, J lost 4 bases, and 10 bases stayed unmatched. Per germline, CDR1 SGHDT and CDR2 YYEEEE. The CDR3 nucleotides read TGTGCCAGCACCCGGAGAGGGGGCCGGGGAAACACCATATATTTT. This codes for CASTRRGGRGNTIYF. Based on the CDR3 plus reference TRBV5-6 and TRBJ1-3, the full variable domain is DAGVTQSPTHLIKTRGQQVTLRCSPKSGHDTVSWYQQALGQGPQFIFQYYEEEERQRGNFPDRFSGHQFPNYSSELNVNALLLGDSALYLCASTRRGGRGNTIYFGEGSWLTVV.

This clone was detected only once. V and J are TRBV30 and TRBJ1-4, with 7 positions matching TRBD1. Germline values: CDR1 GTSNPN, CDR2 SVGIG (reference sequence). The CDR3 contains 13 residues. V was pared by 0 bases and J by 5 bases, with 0 bases of the junction left unmatched. CDR3 sequence (DNA): TGTGCCTGGAGTGTACAGGGGAATGAAAAACTGTTTTTT. The encoded protein is CAWSVQGNEKLFF.

The V gene is TRBV19, the J gene TRBJ1-5, with 11 bases lining up with TRBD1. Germline V gene lookup returns CDR1 LNHDA and CDR2 SQIVND (reference sequence). The CDR3 covers 17 residues. The V and J ends lost 5 bases and 0 bases, in that order; junction bases with no gene match: 6. CDR3 amino acids: CASSSRTGGHSNQPQHF. The CDR3 region has the DNA TGTGCCAGTAGTTCCCGGACAGGGGGCCATAGCAATCAGCCCCAGCATTTT.

The chain combines TRBV5-1 with TRBJ2-1; tentative D call: TRBD1 (6 bases). Germline CDR1 and CDR2: SGHRS and YFSETQ. Trimming shortened V by 0 bases and J by 7 bases, and 14 bases separated the two germline ends. CDR3 length: 15 amino acids. CDR3 sequence: CASSLEGTTTNEQFF. The DNA for the CDR3 is TGCGCCAGCAGCTTGGAGGGGACAACTACAAATGAGCAGTTCTTC.

The chain joins TRBV30 to TRBJ1-6, with D unresolved. CDR3 size: 14 residues. Per germline, CDR1 GTSNPN and CDR2 SVGIG (reference sequence). V lost 2 bases and J 8 bases, leaving 13 bases between the germline ends. CDR3 residues: CAWSKDNGDSPLHF. In DNA, the CDR3 is TGTGCCTGGAGTAAGGATAATGGAGATTCACCCCTCCACTTT.

This chain links TRBV30 with TRBJ2-7; unclear D gene. V lost 3 bases and J 7 bases, leaving 19 bases between the germline ends. The CDR3 is 14 residues long. CDR1 and CDR2 (germline): GTSNPN, SVGIG (reference sequence). The CDR3 DNA is TGTGCCTGGAGCCGCGCTCCCCTCCTTCGGGAGCAGTACTTC. Translating gives CAWSRAPLLREQYF.

The CDR3: CASSLFGTSGGNEQFF. CDR3 DNA: TGTGCCAGCAGTTTATTTGGGACTAGCGGGGGTAATGAGCAGTTCTTC. The chain is built from TRBV27 and TRBJ2-1; 14 nucleotides line up with TRBD2. Trimming took 1 base from V and 7 from J; bases not matched to a gene: 3. The CDR3 contains 16 residues. Germline V gene data show CDR1 as MNHEY and CDR2 as SMNVEV (reference sequence).

This clone appeared a few times. The chain has TRBV6-5 and TRBJ1-3; 9 bases line up with TRBD1. The CDR3 length is 16 residues. V lost 4 bases to trimming and J lost 0 bases; unmatched junction nucleotides: 4. Germline CDR1 MNHEY, CDR2 SVGAGI. The CDR3 DNA sequence: TGTGCCAGCAGTTCTGGGACAGGGAACTCTGGAAACACCATATATTTT. Amino acids: CASSSGTGNSGNTIYF.

The chain has TRBV24-1 and TRBJ2-1; possibly TRBD2 for D (6 bases). The V gene's germline CDR1 is KGHDR and CDR2 SFDVKD. Trimming cost V 2 bases and J 7 bases, with 14 bases left between them. This CDR3 has 15 residues. CDR3 sequence: CATSDYRGGGNEQFF. As DNA, the CDR3 is TGTGCCACCAGTGATTACCGTGGTGGGGGGAATGAGCAGTTCTTC.

V usage is TRBV4-3 and J usage is TRBJ2-1; D is possibly TRBD2 (6 bases). Germline assignment: CDR1 LGHNA and CDR2 YSLEER. V lost 1 base to trimming and J lost 7 bases, with 17 bases between them. This CDR3 contains 16 residues. CDR3 in amino acids: CASSQAMASDRNEQFF. CDR3 nucleotides: TGCGCCAGCAGCCAAGCAATGGCTAGCGATAGGAATGAGCAGTTCTTC.

This rearrangement joins TRBV18 to TRBJ1-1; D not resolved. The germline V and J ends were trimmed by 3 bases and 11 bases, with 19 bases remaining between them. The CDR3 contains 14 residues. In germline, CDR1 is KGHSH, CDR2 LQKENI. This CDR3 is CASSPQINSGPAFF. The CDR3 DNA is TGTGCCAGCTCACCTCAAATAAACAGCGGCCCTGCTTTCTTT.

The V and J genes are TRBV23-1 and TRBJ1-6; maybe TRBD1 (5 bases). TRBV23-1 is noted as an ORF with a role that remains uncertain. The CDR3 length is 11 residues. V was pared by 7 bases and J by 9 bases, with 7 bases between. CDR3 in DNA: TGCGCCAGCACAACAGGTTCACCCCTCCACTTT. Amino acids: CASTTGSPLHF.

The genes are TRBV18 and TRBJ1-2; D remains unclear. CDR1 and CDR2 from the germline V gene are KGHSH and LQKENI. V gave up 0 bases and J gave up 7 bases, with 12 bases separating them. The length of the CDR3 is 14 residues. The CDR3, as DNA: TGTGCCAGCTCACCACCGACACCCTCCGGTGGCTACACCTTC. It translates to CASSPPTPSGGYTF. The full variable domain, with the rest looked up from reference TRBV18 and TRBJ1-2, is NAGVMQNPRHLVRRRGQEARLRCSPMKGHSHVYWYRQLPEEGLKFMVYLQKENIIDESGMPKERFSAEFPKEGPSILRIQQVVRGDSAAYFCASSPPTPSGGYTFGSGTRLTVV.

The V gene is TRBV6-1, the J gene TRBJ1-1, with D possibly matching TRBD1 (6 bases). Germline V gene data show CDR1 as MNHNS and CDR2 as SASEGT. Trimming stripped 3 bases from V and 1 base from J, with 12 bases between. This CDR3 contains 15 residues. CDR3 amino acids: CASSDVGRGNTEAFF. CDR3 bases: TGTGCCAGCAGTGATGTCGGCAGGGGGAACACTGAAGCTTTCTTT.

V is TRBV4-1 and J is TRBJ1-1; D is possibly TRBD1 (6 bases). The V gene lost 0 bases and the J gene lost 0 bases, with 11 bases spanning the gap. The V gene's germline CDR1 is MGHRA and CDR2 YSYEKL. There are 16 residues in the CDR3. The DNA for the CDR3 is TGCGCCAGCAGCCAAGAATACAGGGTGATGAACACTGAAGCTTTCTTT. Translating gives CASSQEYRVMNTEAFF.

V and J are TRBV6-5 and TRBJ1-1; 9 nucleotides line up with TRBD1. Germline values: CDR1 MNHEY, CDR2 SVGAGI. V was clipped by 7 bases and J by 9 bases; unmatched bases: 9. The CDR3 covers 13 residues. The CDR3 sequence is CASTGGQGRQAFF. Here the CDR3 DNA reads TGTGCCAGCACCGGGGGACAGGGAAGACAAGCTTTCTTT.

V usage is TRBV20-1 and J usage is TRBJ2-1; maybe TRBD2 (7 bases). Germline values: CDR1 DFQATT, CDR2 SNEGSKA (reference sequence). The CDR3 loop spans 14 amino acids. Deletions cut 3 bases from V and 4 bases from J, with 13 bases between. The CDR3 reads CSASGGGKYNEQFF. CDR3 DNA: TGCAGTGCTAGTGGGGGGGGCAAGTACAATGAGCAGTTCTTC.